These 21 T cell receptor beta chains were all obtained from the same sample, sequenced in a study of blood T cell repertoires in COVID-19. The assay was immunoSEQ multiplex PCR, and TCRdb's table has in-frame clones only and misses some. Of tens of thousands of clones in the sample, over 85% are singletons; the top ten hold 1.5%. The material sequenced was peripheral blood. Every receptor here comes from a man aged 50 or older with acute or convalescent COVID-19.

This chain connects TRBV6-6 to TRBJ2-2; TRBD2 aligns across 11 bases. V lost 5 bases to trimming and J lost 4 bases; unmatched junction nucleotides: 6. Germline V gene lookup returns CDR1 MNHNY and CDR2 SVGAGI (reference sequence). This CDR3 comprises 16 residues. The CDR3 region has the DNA TGTGCCAGCAGTAGCGCAGGGACTAGCGGCACCGGGGAGCTGTTTTTT. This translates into CASSSAGTSGTGELFF.

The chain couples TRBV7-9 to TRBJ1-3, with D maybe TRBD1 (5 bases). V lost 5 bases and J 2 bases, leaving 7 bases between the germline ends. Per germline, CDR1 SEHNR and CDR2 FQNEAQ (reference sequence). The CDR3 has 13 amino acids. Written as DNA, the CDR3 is TGTGCCAGCAGCACAGGAGCTGGAAACACCATATATTTT. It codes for CASSTGAGNTIYF.

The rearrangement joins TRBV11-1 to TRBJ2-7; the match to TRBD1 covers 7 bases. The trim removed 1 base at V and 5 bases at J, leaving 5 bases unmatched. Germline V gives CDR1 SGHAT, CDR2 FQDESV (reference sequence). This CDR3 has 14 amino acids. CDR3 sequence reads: CASSLGGQPHEQYV. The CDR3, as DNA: TGTGCCAGCAGCTTAGGGGGACAGCCCCACGAGCAGTACGTC.

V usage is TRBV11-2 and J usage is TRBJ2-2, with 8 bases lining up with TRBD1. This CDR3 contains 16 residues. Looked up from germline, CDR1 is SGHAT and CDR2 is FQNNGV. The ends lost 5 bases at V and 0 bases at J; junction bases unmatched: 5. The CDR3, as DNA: TGTGCCAGCAGCCTGCAGGGGGCTCCGAACACCGGGGAGCTGTTTTTT. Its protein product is CASSLQGAPNTGELFF.

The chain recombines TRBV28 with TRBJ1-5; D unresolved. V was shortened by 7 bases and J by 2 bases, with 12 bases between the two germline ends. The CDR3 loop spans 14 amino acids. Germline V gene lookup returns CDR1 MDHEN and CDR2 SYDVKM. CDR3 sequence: CASKTPRGNQPQHF. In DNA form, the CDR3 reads TGTGCCAGCAAAACCCCCCGGGGCAATCAGCCCCAGCATTTT.

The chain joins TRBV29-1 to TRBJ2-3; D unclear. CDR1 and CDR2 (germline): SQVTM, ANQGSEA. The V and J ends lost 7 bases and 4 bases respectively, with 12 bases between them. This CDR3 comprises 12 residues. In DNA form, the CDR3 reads TGCAGCGCCAACGACGGGTCAGATACGCAGTATTTT. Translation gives CSANDGSDTQYF.

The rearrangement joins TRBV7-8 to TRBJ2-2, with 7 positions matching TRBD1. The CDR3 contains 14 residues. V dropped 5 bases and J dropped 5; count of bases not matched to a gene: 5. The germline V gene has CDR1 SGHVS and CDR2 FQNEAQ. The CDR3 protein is CASSIDRATGELFF. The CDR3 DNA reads TGTGCCAGCAGCATCGACAGGGCGACCGGGGAGCTGTTTTTT.

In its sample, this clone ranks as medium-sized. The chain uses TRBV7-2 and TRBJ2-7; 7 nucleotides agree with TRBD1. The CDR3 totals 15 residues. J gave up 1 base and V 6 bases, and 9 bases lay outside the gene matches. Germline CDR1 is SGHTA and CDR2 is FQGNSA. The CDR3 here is CASSLKGAASYEQYF. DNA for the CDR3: TGTGCCAGCAGTTTGAAGGGGGCCGCGTCCTACGAGCAGTACTTC.

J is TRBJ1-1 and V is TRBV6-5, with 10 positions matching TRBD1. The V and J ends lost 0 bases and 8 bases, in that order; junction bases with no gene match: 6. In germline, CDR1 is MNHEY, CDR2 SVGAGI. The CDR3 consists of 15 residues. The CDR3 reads CASSYSEGQGIEAFF. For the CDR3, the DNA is TGTGCCAGCAGTTACTCGGAGGGACAGGGGATCGAAGCTTTCTTT.

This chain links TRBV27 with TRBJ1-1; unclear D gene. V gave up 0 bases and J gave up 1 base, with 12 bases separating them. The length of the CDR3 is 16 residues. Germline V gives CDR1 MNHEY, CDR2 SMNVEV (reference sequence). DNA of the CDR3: TGTGCCAGCAGTTTATCGGGCCCCGGGAGGAACACTGAAGCTTTCTTT. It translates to CASSLSGPGRNTEAFF.

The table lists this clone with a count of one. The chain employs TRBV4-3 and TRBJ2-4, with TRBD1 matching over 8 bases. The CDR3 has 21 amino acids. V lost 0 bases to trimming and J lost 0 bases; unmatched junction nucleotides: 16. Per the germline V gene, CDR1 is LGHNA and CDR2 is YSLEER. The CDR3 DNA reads TGCGCCAGCAGCCAAGATATCGGGGCAGGGGGCCCATCTTTAGCCAAAAACATTCAGTACTTC. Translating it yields CASSQDIGAGGPSLAKNIQYF.

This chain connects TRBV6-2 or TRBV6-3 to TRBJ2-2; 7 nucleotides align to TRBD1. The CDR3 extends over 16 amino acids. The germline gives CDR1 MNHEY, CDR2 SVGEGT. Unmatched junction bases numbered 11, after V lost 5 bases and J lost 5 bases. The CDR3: CASSTTGTEETGELFF. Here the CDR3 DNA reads TGTGCCAGCAGTACTACCGGGACAGAAGAAACCGGGGAGCTGTTTTTT.

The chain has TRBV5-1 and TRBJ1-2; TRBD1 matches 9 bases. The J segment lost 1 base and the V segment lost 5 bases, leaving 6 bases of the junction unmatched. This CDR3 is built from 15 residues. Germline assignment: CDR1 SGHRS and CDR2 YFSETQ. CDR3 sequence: CASRDRGAFNYGYTF. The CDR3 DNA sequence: TGCGCCAGCAGGGACAGGGGCGCTTTTAACTATGGCTACACCTTC.

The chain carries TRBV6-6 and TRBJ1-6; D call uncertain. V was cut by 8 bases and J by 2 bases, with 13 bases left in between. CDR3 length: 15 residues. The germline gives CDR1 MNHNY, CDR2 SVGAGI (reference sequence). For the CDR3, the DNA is TGTGCCAGCGTCAGCGAGGTCGCCTATAATTCACCCCTCCACTTT. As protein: CASVSEVAYNSPLHF.

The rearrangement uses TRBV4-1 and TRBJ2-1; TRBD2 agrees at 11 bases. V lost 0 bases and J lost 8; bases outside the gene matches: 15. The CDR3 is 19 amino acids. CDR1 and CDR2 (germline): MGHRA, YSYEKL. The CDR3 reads CASSQDPIAGGLGGHEQFF. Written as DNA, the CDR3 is TGCGCCAGCAGCCAAGACCCCATAGCGGGAGGGTTGGGGGGCCATGAGCAGTTCTTC.

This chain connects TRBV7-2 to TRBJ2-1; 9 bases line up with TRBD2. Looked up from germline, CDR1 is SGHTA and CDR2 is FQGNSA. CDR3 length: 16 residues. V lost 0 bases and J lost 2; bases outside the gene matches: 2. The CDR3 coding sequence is TGTGCCAGCAGCTTAGCGGGCGGGGGGGCCTACAATGAGCAGTTCTTC. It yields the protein CASSLAGGGAYNEQFF. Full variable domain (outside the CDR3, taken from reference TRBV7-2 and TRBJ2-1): GAGVSQSPSNKVTEKGKDVELRCDPISGHTALYWYRQSLGQGLEFLIYFQGNSAPDKSGLPSDRFSAERTGGSVSTLTIQRTQQEDSAVYLCASSLAGGGAYNEQFFGPGTRLTVL.

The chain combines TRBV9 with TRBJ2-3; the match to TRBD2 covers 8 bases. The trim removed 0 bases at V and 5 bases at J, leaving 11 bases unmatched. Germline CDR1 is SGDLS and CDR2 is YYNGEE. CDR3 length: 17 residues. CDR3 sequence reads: CASSVVTGGPGIDTQYF. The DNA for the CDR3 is TGTGCCAGCAGCGTAGTAACGGGGGGGCCAGGTATAGATACGCAGTATTTT.

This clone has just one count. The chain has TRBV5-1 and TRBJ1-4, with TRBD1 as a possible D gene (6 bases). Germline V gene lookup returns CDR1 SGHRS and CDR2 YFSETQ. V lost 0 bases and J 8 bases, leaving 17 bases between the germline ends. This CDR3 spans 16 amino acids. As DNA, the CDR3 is TGCGCCAGCAGCTTGGCCGGATCAGGGGCTCAAGAAAAACTGTTTTTT. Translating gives CASSLAGSGAQEKLFF.

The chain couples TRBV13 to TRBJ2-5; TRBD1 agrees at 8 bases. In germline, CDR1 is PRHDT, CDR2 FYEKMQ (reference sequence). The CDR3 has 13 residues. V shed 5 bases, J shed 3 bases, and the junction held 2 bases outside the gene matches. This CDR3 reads CASSETGEETQYF. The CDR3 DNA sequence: TGTGCCAGCAGCGAGACAGGGGAAGAGACCCAGTACTTC.

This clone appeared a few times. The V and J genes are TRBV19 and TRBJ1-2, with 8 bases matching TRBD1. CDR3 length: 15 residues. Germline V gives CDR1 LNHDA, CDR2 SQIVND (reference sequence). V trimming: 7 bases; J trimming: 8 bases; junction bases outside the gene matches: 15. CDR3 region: CASTLRPTGEEGYTF. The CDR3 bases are TGTGCCAGTACCTTACGCCCGACAGGGGAGGAAGGCTACACCTTC.

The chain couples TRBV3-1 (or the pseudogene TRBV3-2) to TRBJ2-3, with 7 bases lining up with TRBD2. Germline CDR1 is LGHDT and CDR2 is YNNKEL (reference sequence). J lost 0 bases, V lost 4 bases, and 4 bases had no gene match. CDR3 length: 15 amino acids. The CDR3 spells CASSLRAGSTDTQYF. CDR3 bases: TGTGCCAGCAGCCTACGAGCGGGGAGCACAGATACGCAGTATTTT.